This T cell receptor beta chain comes out of a study of T cell repertoires in cytomegalovirus infection. Study at large: Indications came from public TCR beta signatures; they pointed to CMV infection and to a matching HLA type.

Study-level results: Cumulative frequency of public TCR beta families picked out carriers of CMV plus the relevant HLA. Predominance within the ex vivo response was attributable to HLA-C-restricted CMV-specific TCR beta clonotypes.

Each CDR3 protein is one row after TCRdb ran MiXCR on the reads. The sample has around 230,000 distinct CDR3 sequences; around 6.4% are singletons. This clonotype was found many times. Its antigen is still unknown. The clonotype comes from a human donor in good health (CMV status not recorded). Some clones in this sample may be carry-over from other donors' samples. The source material was PBMCs.

The CDR3 spells CASSLVLMDEKLFF. The CDR3 DNA sequence: TGTGCCAGCAGCTTAGTTCTGATGGATGAAAAACTGTTTTTT. This rearrangement joins TRBV7-2 to TRBJ1-4; D not certain. The CDR3 is 14 residues long. With 1 base removed from V and 6 bases from J, the gap between germline ends came to 9 bases. Germline CDR1 reads SGHTA; CDR2 reads FQGNSA.